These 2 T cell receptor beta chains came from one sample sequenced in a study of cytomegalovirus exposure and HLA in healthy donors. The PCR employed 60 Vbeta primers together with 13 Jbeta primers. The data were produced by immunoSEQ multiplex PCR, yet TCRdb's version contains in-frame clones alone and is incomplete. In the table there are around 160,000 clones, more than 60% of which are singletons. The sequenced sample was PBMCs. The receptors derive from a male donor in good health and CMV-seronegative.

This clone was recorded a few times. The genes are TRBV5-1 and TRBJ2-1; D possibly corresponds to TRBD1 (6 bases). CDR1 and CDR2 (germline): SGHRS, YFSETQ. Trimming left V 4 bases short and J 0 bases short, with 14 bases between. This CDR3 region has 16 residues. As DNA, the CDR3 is TGCGCCAGCAGCGCAACAGGGCTCCGCTCCTACAATGAGCAGTTCTTC. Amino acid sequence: CASSATGLRSYNEQFF. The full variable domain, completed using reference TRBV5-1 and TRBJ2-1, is KAGVTQTPRYLIKTRGQQVTLSCSPISGHRSVSWYQQTPGQGLQFLFEYFSETQRNKGNFPGRFSGRQFSNSRSEMNVSTLELGDSALYLCASSATGLRSYNEQFFGPGTRLTVL.

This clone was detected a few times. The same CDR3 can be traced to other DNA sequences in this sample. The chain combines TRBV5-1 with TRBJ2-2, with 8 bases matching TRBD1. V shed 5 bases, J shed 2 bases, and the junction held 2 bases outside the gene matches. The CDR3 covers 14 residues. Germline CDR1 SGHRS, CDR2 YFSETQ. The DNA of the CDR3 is TGCGCCAGCAGGGGACAGGTCAACACCGGGGAGCTGTTTTTT. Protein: CASRGQVNTGELFF.